A selection of T cell receptor beta chains follows, all from one sample in a study of CD8+CD57+ T cells in acquired aplastic anemia. TCRdb fed the reads into MiXCR, producing one record per CDR3 protein. The table has around 170,000 distinct CDR3 sequences, approximately 60% seen once. The source material was sorted CD4+, CD8+, or CD8+CD57+ T cells (not recorded which) from PBMCs. These receptors all stem from a human donor in good health. Each CDR3 is given with its conserved first and last residue. D genes are given only for firm matches. Clone size is given for some rows only: seen once, a few or many times, or a class if the clone is expanded.

v_gene	abundance	d_gene	j_gene	CDR3nt	CDR3aa
TRBV19	few	.	TRBJ2-7	TGTGCCAGCAGCCGGGACAACTCCTACGAGCAGTACTTC	CASSRDNSYEQYF
TRBV7-6	.	.	TRBJ2-5	TGTGCCAGCAGCTTAAGGGGAAACCAAGAGACCCAGTACTTC	CASSLRGNQETQYF
TRBV7-9	once	TRBD2	TRBJ2-2	TGTGCCAGCAGCATAGCGGGTACGAACACCGGGGAGCTGTTTTTT	CASSIAGTNTGELFF
TRBV4-1	many	.	TRBJ2-5	TGCGCCAGCAGCCAAGAGGGAAGTTGGGGAGAGACCCAGTACTTC	CASSQEGSWGETQYF
TRBV14	.	TRBD1	TRBJ2-7	TGTGCCAGCAGCCAAGATAGGAAAGGGGGCCCCCCCTACGAGCAGTACTTC	CASSQDRKGGPPYEQYF
TRBV7-6	.	.	TRBJ2-2	TGTGCCAGCAGCTCCCGAGGGGTAGCGGACACCGGGGAGCTGTTTTTT	CASSSRGVADTGELFF
TRBV18	few	.	TRBJ1-4	TGTGCCAGCTCAGAGGGACCGGGGCCGGGAAAACTGTTTTTT	CASSEGPGPGKLFF
TRBV7-9	.	TRBD1	TRBJ2-5	TGTGCCAGCAGCCTTGGGACAGGGGGTTTCGGGACCCAGTACTTC	CASSLGTGGFGTQYF
TRBV6-4	many	.	TRBJ2-7	TGTGCCAGCAGTGACTCCTCGGGGGATTGCGAGCAGTACTTC	CASSDSSGDCEQYF
TRBV10-1	.	TRBD2	TRBJ2-3	TGCGCCAACACTAGCGGTTCGTCAGATACGCAGTATTTT	CANTSGSSDTQYF
TRBV5-1	.	.	TRBJ2-1	TGCGCCAGCACCAGGGGCCCGGGGAGATATTCCGACAATGAGCAGTTCTTC	CASTRGPGRYSDNEQFF
TRBV28	many	TRBD1	TRBJ1-2	TGTGCCAGCAGCCCGGGACAGACCGATGGCTACACCTTC	CASSPGQTDGYTF
TRBV24-1	.	.	TRBJ2-7	TGTGCCACCAGTGAGTCAGGATGGGAAGGCGAGCAGTACTTC	CATSESGWEGEQYF
TRBV10-3	few	.	TRBJ1-6	TGTGCCCTACGGGAGGAGACAGGTTCACCCCTCCACTTT	CALREETGSPLHF
TRBV20-1	.	.	TRBJ1-1	TGCAGTGCTAGAGATTCGGCGGGGATGAGGAACACTGAAGCTTTCTTT	CSARDSAGMRNTEAFF
TRBV7-8	once	.	TRBJ1-1	TGTGCCAGCAGCGACACAGAAGGGGAGGGTGAAGCTTTCTTT	CASSDTEGEGEAFF
TRBV24-1	.	.	TRBJ2-1	TGTGCCACCAGTGACACGGGACGGATGGACTACAATGAGCAGTTCTTC	CATSDTGRMDYNEQFF
TRBV15	once	TRBD1	TRBJ1-1	TGTGCCACCAGCAGAGAACCAGGGGGCAGTTTCACTGAAGCTTTCTTT	CATSREPGGSFTEAFF
TRBV7-6	few	.	TRBJ1-6	TGTGCCAGCAGCTTGTCGGTAGAATCACCCCTCCACTTT	CASSLSVESPLHF
TRBV11-3	.	TRBD1	TRBJ2-1	TGTGCCAGCAGCGGACAGGCGGTAGCCTACAATGAGCAGTTCTTC	CASSGQAVAYNEQFF
TRBV5-6	.	.	TRBJ1-1	TGTGCCAGCAGCTTGAAGGTTAGGAGAGAAGCTTTCTTT	CASSLKVRREAFF
TRBV19	.	TRBD1	TRBJ1-2	TGTGCCAGTAGTATTCTCGGGACAGGAGCTAACTATGGCTACACCTTC	CASSILGTGANYGYTF
TRBV24-1	.	.	TRBJ1-4	TGTGCCACCAGTGACAGAGGGACAAGCGAAAAACTGTTTTTT	CATSDRGTSEKLFF
TRBV2	.	.	TRBJ2-3	TGTGCCACCAGTGGGACGGATACGCAGTATTTT	CATSGTDTQYF
TRBV19	few	TRBD1	TRBJ1-1	TGTGCCAGTAGTACCTACAGGGGGCGTACTGAAGCTTTCTTT	CASSTYRGRTEAFF
TRBV7-2	.	.	TRBJ1-4	TGTGCCAGCAGCCCTCAGGGTGAAAAACTGTTTTTT	CASSPQGEKLFF
TRBV7-3	few	.	TRBJ1-6	TGTGCCAGCAGCTTTCTGAATTCACCCCTCCACTTT	CASSFLNSPLHF
TRBV7-3	.	.	TRBJ2-5	TGTGCCAGCAGCTTAACCCGCGCTCTAACCGAAGAGACCCAGTACTTC	CASSLTRALTEETQYF
TRBV24-1	.	.	TRBJ2-3	TGTGCCACCCTTACTTTCCCGGGACCTCGCACAGATACGCAGTATTTT	CATLTFPGPRTDTQYF
TRBV9	many	TRBD2	TRBJ2-1	TGTGCCAGCAGCGTAGATGCGGGACTAGCTGGTGAGCAGTTCTTC	CASSVDAGLAGEQFF
TRBV6-5	.	TRBD2	TRBJ2-3	TGTGCCAGCAGTTACGCGGGGGTGAGCGGCTCCTACAATGAGCAGTATTTT	CASSYAGVSGSYNEQYF
TRBV7-6	.	TRBD1	TRBJ1-3	TGTGCCAGCAGCTTAGGACAGGGGGCGAGCGGAAACACCATATATTTT	CASSLGQGASGNTIYF